A selection of T cell receptor beta chains follows, all from one sample in a study of shared clonotypes between healthy human individuals. TCRdb keeps only in-frame clones here, not all; method: immunoSEQ multiplex PCR. The table lists 1,400,000 or so clones, approximately 98.5% of them singletons. Sequencing input: naive CD4+ T cells sorted from blood. Every receptor here comes from a man under 40 in good health. Each CDR3 is given with its conserved first and last residue. A D gene is named only where the DNA matches it firmly. Not all rows give a size; the values are once, few, many and, for expanded clones, a class.

TRBV5-4,NA,TRBD2,TRBJ2-7,TGTGCCAGCAGCTTGCCGACTAGCGGGAGGACCTACGAGCAGTACTTC,CASSLPTSGRTYEQYF
TRBV7-6,NA,TRBD1,TRBJ2-1,TGTGCCAGCAGCGTCGCCGGGACAGGCCCCTACAATGAGCAGTTCTTC,CASSVAGTGPYNEQFF
TRBV7-6,NA,NA,TRBJ2-1,TGTGCCAGCAGCGCCCGAGACAGGCAGCCTAAAGATGAGCAGTTCTTC,CASSARDRQPKDEQFF
TRBV5-1,NA,NA,TRBJ2-1,TGCGCCAGCAGCCCGACGGGAGTATTCTACAATGAGCAGTTCTTC,CASSPTGVFYNEQFF
TRBV30,NA,NA,TRBJ1-4,TGTGCCTGGAGTGGCCCGACAACTAATGAAAAACTGTTTTTT,CAWSGPTTNEKLFF
TRBV19,NA,NA,TRBJ1-1,TGTGCCAGTAGTATGGGCATGAACACTGAAGCTTTCTTT,CASSMGMNTEAFF
TRBV7-2,NA,TRBD1,TRBJ1-5,TGTGCCAGCAGCCCAGACAGGGGTCGGGAACAGCCCCAGCATTTT,CASSPDRGREQPQHF
TRBV29-1,NA,TRBD1,TRBJ1-4,TGCAGCGTGGGGACAGGGGCGGCTAATGAAAAACTGTTTTTT,CSVGTGAANEKLFF
TRBV7-2,NA,TRBD2,TRBJ2-3,TGTGCCAGCAGCGGAGTGAGGGGCGGGAGGATCGATACGCAGTATTTT,CASSGVRGGRIDTQYF
TRBV14,NA,NA,TRBJ2-4,TGTGCCAGCCCTGTTTTACAGGGTGGAAACATTCAGTACTTC,CASPVLQGGNIQYF
TRBV9,NA,TRBD2,TRBJ2-1,TGTGCCAGCAGCGTGGCAGGGGAGATTAGCGGGAGAAATGAGCAGTTCTTC,CASSVAGEISGRNEQFF
TRBV5-1,once,TRBD2,TRBJ2-5,TGCGCCAGCTTCGAAGGGACTAGCGGATCCCCCGAGACCCAGTACTTC,CASFEGTSGSPETQYF
TRBV5-6,NA,NA,TRBJ1-1,TGTGCCAGCAGCTTGTTCGGGGCTCCTGAAGCTTTCTTT,CASSLFGAPEAFF
TRBV15,NA,NA,TRBJ1-1,TGTGCCACCAGCAGTTCGCCAAAAGAAACGGCTTTCTTT,CATSSSPKETAFF
TRBV28,once,NA,TRBJ1-2,TGTGCCAGCAGTTCGGACCCGTTTACATTTCATGGCTACACCTTC,CASSSDPFTFHGYTF
TRBV5-5,NA,NA,TRBJ2-6,TGTGCCAGCAGCTTGGAATCTTTGAGCTCTGGGGCCAACGTCCTGACTTTC,CASSLESLSSGANVLTF
TRBV4-3,NA,TRBD2,TRBJ2-7,TGCGCCAGCAGCCAAGGGACTAGCTTTACCCTCTGGCCCTACGAGCAGTACTTC,CASSQGTSFTLWPYEQYF
TRBV7-8,NA,NA,TRBJ2-2,TGTGCCAGCAGCCTAGGAGGGAGAGGCACCGGGGAGCTGTTTTTT,CASSLGGRGTGELFF
TRBV18,once,TRBD2,TRBJ2-7,TGTGCCAGCTCAGCGGGACTAGCGGGAAACGAGCAGTACTTC,CASSAGLAGNEQYF
TRBV5-1,NA,NA,TRBJ1-4,TGCGCCAGCAGCTTGGGACAATGGAGAGCTAATGAAAAACTGTTTTTT,CASSLGQWRANEKLFF
TRBV5-1,NA,TRBD2,TRBJ2-3,TGCGCCAGCAGGACGCTAGCGGGAGGGAACACAGATACGCAGTATTTT,CASRTLAGGNTDTQYF
TRBV7-2,NA,NA,TRBJ2-1,TGTGCCAGCAGCTTAATAGTGATTGGGGAGCAGTTCTTC,CASSLIVIGEQFF
TRBV16,NA,NA,TRBJ1-1,TGTGCCAGCAGCCAATTTCCTGGCGTCACTGAAGCTTTCTTT,CASSQFPGVTEAFF
TRBV7-9,NA,NA,TRBJ2-7,TGTGCCAGCAGCTTAGCGGGGGGGCTAGCCCTTTACGAGCAGTACTTC,CASSLAGGLALYEQYF
TRBV25-1,NA,NA,TRBJ2-3,TGTGCCAGCAGTGACTCGGCCAGGGGACGGTCGGATACGCAGTATTTT,CASSDSARGRSDTQYF
TRBV14,NA,NA,TRBJ2-3,TGTGCCAGCAGCCAAGATCTGGGACTCTCTACAAATACGCAGTATTTT,CASSQDLGLSTNTQYF
TRBV18,NA,NA,TRBJ2-5,TGTGCCAGCTCACCACTCGCGGGACAGATCCAAGAGACCCAGTACTTC,CASSPLAGQIQETQYF
TRBV4-1,NA,NA,TRBJ2-7,TGCGCCAGCAGCCGACCACAGGGAACCGAGCAGTACTTC,CASSRPQGTEQYF
TRBV11-3,NA,NA,TRBJ2-6,TGTGCCAGCAGCCACGGGGGTTCTGGGGCCAACGTCCTGACTTTC,CASSHGGSGANVLTF
TRBV27,NA,NA,TRBJ2-1,TGTGCCAGCAGTTTATCGGGGGTTGGGTACAATGAGCAGTTCTTC,CASSLSGVGYNEQFF
TRBV14,NA,TRBD1,TRBJ1-1,TGTGCCAGCAGCCAAGGGACAGGGGGTACTGAAGCTTTCTTT,CASSQGTGGTEAFF
TRBV29-1,NA,TRBD1,TRBJ1-2,TGCAGCGTTGAAGGAAGTGAGGGACAGGGGGCTTTTTTTCGACCTCGAGATGGCTACACCTTC,CSVEGSEGQGAFFRPRDGYTF
TRBV9,NA,TRBD1,TRBJ1-4,TGTGCCAGCAGCGTAACCGGACAGGGAGAAAAACTGTTTTTT,CASSVTGQGEKLFF
TRBV7-9,NA,TRBD2,TRBJ2-4,TGTGCCAGCAGCTTAGACGGGAGGCAGGGCCAAAACATTCAGTACTTC,CASSLDGRQGQNIQYF
TRBV5-1,NA,NA,TRBJ2-3,TGCGCCAGCAGCTTGGCTTTAGGCCCGGTAATGGATACGCAGTATTTT,CASSLALGPVMDTQYF
TRBV5-4,NA,NA,TRBJ2-1,TGTGCCAGCAGCTTGTTGGAGGAGAGCTCCTACAATGAGCAGTTCTTC,CASSLLEESSYNEQFF
TRBV9,NA,TRBD1,TRBJ1-5,TGTGCCAGCAGCCGGGACAGGGACAATCAGCCCCAGCATTTT,CASSRDRDNQPQHF
TRBV18,once,TRBD1,TRBJ1-3,TGTGCCAGCTCACCACTACTGCCGCCCGGGACAGAAGGAAACACCATATATTTT,CASSPLLPPGTEGNTIYF
TRBV30,NA,TRBD2,TRBJ2-3,TGTGCCTGGAGCGGTTCGCCCCTAGCGGGAGTACCAGATACGCAGTATTTT,CAWSGSPLAGVPDTQYF
TRBV6-6,NA,TRBD1,TRBJ1-3,TGTGCCAGCAGTCTACGGGGACAGACGGCTGGAAACACCATATATTTT,CASSLRGQTAGNTIYF
TRBV6-6,NA,TRBD2,TRBJ2-7,TGTGCCAGCACCGGACTAGCAAGCTCCTACGAGCAGTACTTC,CASTGLASSYEQYF